This TCR beta chain was recovered during a study of blood T cell repertoires in COVID-19. At the level of the study: T cells, B-cell-depleted T cells, or PBMCs supplied cDNA or gDNA.

Authors' analysis steps: Estimation of nucleated cell counts was performed using reference gene primer amplification. The repertoire was sequenced with immunoSEQ multiplex PCR; TCRdb's copy has only in-frame clones and lacks some. V, J and clone size reflect that table, while D and trimming were determined from the DNA. The sample shows more than 250,000 clones, more than 75% of them seen only once. Deletions cut 6 bases from V and 2 bases from J, with 10 bases between. This CDR3 contains 14 residues. Germline V lookup: CDR1 ENHRY, CDR2 SYGVKD. This clonotype was obtained from a woman in her twenties or thirties who had recovered from COVID-19. This sequence joins TRBV10-3 and TRBJ1-4; D is uncertain. Source material: peripheral blood. The CDR3 nucleotides read TGTGCCATCAGCAAAGACACCACTAATGAAAAACTGTTTTTT. Amino acids: CAISKDTTNEKLFF.